The TCR beta chain under discussion was sequenced for a study of blood T cell repertoires in COVID-19. CDR3 length: 17 amino acids. V was pared by 4 bases and J by 6 bases, with 15 bases of the junction left unmatched. Germline CDR1 and CDR2: SGHRS and YFSETQ. Profiling relied on immunoSEQ multiplex PCR, and the TCRdb table lists in-frame clones only, not all of them. The top ten hold around 6.5% of the sample, which has some 97,000 clones, roughly 86% seen once. The chain combines TRBV5-1 with TRBJ2-2; the match to TRBD2 covers 7 bases. Sequencing used peripheral blood. The TCR sequence derives from a woman aged 55-70 years with acute or convalescent COVID-19. CDR3 sequence reads: CASSPSFPAGAPGELFF. In DNA, the CDR3 is TGCGCCAGCAGCCCGTCATTCCCCGCGGGAGCCCCCGGGGAGCTGTTTTTT.